The source of this T cell receptor beta chain is a study of T cells after yellow fever vaccination. About this clonotype itself: The antigen is undetermined.

Universal primer sites and UMIs were introduced during 5'RACE template-switching synthesis of TCR cDNA. A single record per CDR3 protein comes from TCRdb applying MiXCR to the 5' RACE reads. The profile shows a few hundred thousand distinct CDR3 sequences, around 4.9% of them singletons. Notes on the study in general: Re-detected after boosting: most primary clones, around 97% of CD4 and 88% of CD8. It was a small share of clonotypes that appeared in both CD4 and CD8 compartments. A secondary response was less intense yet reached its peak sooner, at day 5 versus 15.

The sequencing here drew on CD4+ T cells sorted from PBMCs, taken on the day of the yellow fever booster vaccination. This sequence was found in a man aged 18 to 29 who received the YFV17D yellow fever vaccine.

DNA for the CDR3: TGTGCCAGCAGCAAAGCCCATGAGGCAACTAATGAAAAACTGTTTTTT. Translating it yields CASSKAHEATNEKLFF. The chain carries TRBV21-1 and TRBJ1-4. TRBV21-1 is reported as a pseudogene. The CDR3 is 16 residues long.